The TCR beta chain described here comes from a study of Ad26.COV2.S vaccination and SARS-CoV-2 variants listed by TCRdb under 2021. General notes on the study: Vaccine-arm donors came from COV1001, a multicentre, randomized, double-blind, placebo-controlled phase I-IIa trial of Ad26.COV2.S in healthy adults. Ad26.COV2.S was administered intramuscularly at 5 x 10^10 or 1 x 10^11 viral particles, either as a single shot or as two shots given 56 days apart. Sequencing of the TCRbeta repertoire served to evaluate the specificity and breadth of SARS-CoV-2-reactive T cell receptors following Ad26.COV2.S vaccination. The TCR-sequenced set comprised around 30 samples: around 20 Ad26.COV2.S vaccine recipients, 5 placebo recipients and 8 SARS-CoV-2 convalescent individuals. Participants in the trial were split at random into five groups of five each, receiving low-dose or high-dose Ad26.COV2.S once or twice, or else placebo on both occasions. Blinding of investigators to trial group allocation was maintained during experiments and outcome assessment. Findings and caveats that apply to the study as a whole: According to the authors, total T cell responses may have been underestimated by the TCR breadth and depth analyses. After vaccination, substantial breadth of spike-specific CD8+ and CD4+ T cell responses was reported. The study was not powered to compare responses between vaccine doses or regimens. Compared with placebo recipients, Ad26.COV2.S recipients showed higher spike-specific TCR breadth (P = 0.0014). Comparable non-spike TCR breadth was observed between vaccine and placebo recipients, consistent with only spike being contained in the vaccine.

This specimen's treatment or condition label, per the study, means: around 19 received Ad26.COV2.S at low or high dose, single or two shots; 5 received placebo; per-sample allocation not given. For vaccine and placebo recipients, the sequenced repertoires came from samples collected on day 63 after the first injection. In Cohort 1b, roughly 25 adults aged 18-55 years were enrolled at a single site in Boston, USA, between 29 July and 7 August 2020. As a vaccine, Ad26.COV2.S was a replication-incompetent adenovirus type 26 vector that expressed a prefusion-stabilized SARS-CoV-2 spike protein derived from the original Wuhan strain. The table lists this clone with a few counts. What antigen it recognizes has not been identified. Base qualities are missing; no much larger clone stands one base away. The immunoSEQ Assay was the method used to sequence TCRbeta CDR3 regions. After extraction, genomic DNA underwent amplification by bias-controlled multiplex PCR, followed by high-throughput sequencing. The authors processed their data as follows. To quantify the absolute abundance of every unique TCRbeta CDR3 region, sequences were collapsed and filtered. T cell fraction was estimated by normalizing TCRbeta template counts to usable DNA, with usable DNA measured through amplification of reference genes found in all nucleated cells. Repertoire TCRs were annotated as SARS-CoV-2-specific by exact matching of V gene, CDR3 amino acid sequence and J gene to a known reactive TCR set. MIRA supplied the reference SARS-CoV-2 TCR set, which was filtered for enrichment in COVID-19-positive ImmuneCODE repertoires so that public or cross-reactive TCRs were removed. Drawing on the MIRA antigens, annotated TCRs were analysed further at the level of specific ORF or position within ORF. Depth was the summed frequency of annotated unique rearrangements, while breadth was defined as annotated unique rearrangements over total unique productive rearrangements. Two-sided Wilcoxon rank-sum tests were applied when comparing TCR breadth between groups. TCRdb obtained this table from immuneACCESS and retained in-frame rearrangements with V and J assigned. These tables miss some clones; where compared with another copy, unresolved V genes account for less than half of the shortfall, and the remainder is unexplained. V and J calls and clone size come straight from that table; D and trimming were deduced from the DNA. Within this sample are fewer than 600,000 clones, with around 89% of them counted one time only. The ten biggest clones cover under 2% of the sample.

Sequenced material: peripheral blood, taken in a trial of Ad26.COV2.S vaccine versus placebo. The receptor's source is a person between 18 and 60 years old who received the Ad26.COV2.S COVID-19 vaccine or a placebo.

CDR3 region: CASSYSREGHSDGYTF. The nucleotides are TGTGCCAGCAGTTACTCAAGGGAGGGGCATTCGGATGGCTACACCTTC. The chain joins TRBV6-5 to TRBJ1-2, with TRBD1 tentatively as D gene (5 bases match). The CDR3 spans 16 residues, from the cysteine through the phenylalanine. Only the CDR3 part of the read is kept: 48 bases, read in frame from the first base. Looking up the germline V gene yields CDR1 MNHEY and CDR2 SVGAGI. Trimming at the junction amounts to 0 bases on V and 6 bases on J, and the germline ends lie 17 bases apart.